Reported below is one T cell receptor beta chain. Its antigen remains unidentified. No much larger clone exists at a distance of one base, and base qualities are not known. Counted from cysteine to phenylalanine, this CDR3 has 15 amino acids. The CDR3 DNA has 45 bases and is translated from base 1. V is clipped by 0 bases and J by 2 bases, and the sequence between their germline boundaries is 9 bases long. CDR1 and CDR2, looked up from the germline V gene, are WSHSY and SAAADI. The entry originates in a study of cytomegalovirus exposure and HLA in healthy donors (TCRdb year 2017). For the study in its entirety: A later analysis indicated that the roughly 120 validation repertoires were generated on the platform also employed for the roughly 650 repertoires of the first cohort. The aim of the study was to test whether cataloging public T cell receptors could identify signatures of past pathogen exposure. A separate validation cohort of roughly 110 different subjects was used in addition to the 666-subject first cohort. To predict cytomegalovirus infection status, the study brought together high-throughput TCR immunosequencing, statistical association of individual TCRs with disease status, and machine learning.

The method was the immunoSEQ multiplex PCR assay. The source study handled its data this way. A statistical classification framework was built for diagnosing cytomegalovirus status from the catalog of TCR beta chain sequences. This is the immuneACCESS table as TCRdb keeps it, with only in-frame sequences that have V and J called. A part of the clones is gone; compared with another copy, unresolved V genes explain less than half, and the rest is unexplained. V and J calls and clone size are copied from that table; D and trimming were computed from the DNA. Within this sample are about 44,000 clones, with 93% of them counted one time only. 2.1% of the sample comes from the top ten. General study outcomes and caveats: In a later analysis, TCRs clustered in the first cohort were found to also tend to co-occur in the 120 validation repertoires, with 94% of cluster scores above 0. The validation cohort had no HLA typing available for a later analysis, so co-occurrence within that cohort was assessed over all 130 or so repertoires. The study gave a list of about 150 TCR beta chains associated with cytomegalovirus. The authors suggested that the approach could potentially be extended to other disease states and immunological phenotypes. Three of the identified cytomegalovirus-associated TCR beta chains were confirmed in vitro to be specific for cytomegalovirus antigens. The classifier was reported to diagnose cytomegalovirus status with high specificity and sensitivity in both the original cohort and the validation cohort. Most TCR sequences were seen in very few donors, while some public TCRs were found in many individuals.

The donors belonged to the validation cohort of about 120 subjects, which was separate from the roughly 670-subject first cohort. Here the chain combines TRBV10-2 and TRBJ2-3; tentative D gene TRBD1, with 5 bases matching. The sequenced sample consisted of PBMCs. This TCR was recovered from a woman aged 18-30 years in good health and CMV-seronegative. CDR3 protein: CASSESDSNTDTQYF. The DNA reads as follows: TGCGCCAGCAGTGAGTCCGACAGCAACACAGATACGCAGTATTTT.